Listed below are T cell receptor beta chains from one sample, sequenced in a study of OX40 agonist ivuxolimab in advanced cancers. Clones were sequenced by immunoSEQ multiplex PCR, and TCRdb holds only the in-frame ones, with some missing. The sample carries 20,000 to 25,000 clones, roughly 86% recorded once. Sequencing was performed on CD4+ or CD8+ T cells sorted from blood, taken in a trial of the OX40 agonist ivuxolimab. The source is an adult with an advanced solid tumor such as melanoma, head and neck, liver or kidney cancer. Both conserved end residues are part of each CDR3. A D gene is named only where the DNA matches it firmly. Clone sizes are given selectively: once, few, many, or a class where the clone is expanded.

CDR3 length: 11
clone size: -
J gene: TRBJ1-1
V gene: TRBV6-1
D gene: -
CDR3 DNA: TGTGCCAGCAGCCTCGGGTCTGAAGCTTTCTTT
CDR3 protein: CASSLGSEAFF

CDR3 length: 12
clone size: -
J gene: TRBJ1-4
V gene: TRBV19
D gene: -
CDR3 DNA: TGTGCCAGTAGTATGGGGAATGAAAAACTGTTTTTT
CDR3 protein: CASSMGNEKLFF

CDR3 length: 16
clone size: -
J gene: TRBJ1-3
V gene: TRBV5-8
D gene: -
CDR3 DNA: TGTGCCAGCAGCTTGGGAACAGGGTTCTCTGGAAACACCATATATTTT
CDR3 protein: CASSLGTGFSGNTIYF

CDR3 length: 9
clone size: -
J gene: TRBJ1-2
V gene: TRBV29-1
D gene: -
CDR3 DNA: TGCAGCACCCCCGGAGGCTACACCTTC
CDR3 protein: CSTPGGYTF

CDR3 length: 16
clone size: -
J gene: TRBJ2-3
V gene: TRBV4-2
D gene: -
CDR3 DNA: TGTGCCAGCAGCCAAGATCGCGGGGAAAGCACAGATACGCAGTATTTT
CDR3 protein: CASSQDRGESTDTQYF

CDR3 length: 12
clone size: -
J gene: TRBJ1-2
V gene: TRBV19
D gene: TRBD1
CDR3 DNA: TGTGCCAGTAGCGGGACAGCTTATGGCTACACCTTC
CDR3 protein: CASSGTAYGYTF

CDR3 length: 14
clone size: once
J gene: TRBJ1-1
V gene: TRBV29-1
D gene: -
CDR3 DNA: TGCAGCGTTGACAGGGGTGAAGGGAACACTGAAGCTTTCTTT
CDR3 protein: CSVDRGEGNTEAFF

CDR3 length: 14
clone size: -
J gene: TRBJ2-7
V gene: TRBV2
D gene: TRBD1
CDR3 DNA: TGTGCCAGCAGCCCACCCGACAGGGACCACGAGCAGTACTTC
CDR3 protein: CASSPPDRDHEQYF

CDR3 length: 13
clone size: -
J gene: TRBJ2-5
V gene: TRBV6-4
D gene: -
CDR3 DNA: TGTGCCAGCAGCTACAGGGCGGGGGAGACCCAGTACTTC
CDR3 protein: CASSYRAGETQYF

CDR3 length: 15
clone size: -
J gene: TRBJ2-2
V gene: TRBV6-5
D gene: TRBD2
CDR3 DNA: TGTGCCAGCAGCCCGGCGGGGGCGAACACCGGGGAGCTGTTTTTT
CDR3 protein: CASSPAGANTGELFF

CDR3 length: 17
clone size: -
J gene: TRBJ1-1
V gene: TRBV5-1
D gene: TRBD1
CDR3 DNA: TGCGCCAGCAGCTTGGGTCCGGACAGGGCGGCGAACACTGAAGCTTTCTTT
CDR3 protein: CASSLGPDRAANTEAFF

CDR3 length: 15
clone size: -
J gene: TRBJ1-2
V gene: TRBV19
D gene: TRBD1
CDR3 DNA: TGTGCCAGTAGTACCTGGGGGACAGCCGCCGTTGGCTACACCTTC
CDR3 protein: CASSTWGTAAVGYTF

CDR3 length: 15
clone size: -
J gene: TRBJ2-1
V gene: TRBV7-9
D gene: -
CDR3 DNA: TGTGCCAGCAGCTTAGAGGACGGATCCTACAATGAGCAGTTCTTC
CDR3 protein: CASSLEDGSYNEQFF

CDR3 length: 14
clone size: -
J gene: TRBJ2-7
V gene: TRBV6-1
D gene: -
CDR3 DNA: TGTGCCAGCAGTGCGAGGGGATCAAGCTACGAGCAGTACTTC
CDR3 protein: CASSARGSSYEQYF

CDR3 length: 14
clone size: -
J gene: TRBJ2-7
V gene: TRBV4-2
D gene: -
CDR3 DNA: TGTGCCAGCCGCCCTTCGATGGGGACGAACGAGCAGTACTTC
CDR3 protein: CASRPSMGTNEQYF

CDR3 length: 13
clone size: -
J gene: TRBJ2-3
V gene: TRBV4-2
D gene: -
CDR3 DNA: TGTGCCAGCAGCGGGGGGATCACAGATACGCAGTATTTT
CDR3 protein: CASSGGITDTQYF

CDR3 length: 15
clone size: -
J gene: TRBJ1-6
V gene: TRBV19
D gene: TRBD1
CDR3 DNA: TGTGCCAGTATGGACAGGGGTCGCTATAATTCACCCCTCCACTTT
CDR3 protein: CASMDRGRYNSPLHF

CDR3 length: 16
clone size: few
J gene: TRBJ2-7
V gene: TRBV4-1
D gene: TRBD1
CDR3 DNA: TGCGCCAGCAGCCAAGAAGAGGGGACAGGGGGGTACGAGCAGTACTTC
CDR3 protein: CASSQEEGTGGYEQYF

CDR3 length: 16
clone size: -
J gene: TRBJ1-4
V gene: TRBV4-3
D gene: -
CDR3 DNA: TGCGCCAGCAGCCTCTTCACCCCCGTCGGGGAGGAAAAACTGTTTTTT
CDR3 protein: CASSLFTPVGEEKLFF

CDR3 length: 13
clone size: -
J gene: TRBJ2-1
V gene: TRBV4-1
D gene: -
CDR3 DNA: TGCGCCAGCGGTGGGACCCCCTACAATGAGCAGTTCTTC
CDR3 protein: CASGGTPYNEQFF

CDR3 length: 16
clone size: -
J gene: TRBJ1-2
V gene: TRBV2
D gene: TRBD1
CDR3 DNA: TGTGCCAGCACCGAGGGGGGTCGGGACAGGGGGCTTGGCTACACCTTC
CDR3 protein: CASTEGGRDRGLGYTF

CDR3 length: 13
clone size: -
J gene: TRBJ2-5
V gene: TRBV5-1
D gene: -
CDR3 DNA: TGCGCCAGCAGCTTGGAGTGGCAAGAGACCCAGTACTTC
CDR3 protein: CASSLEWQETQYF

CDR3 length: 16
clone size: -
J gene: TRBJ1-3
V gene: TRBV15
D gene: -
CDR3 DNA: TGTGCCACCAGCAAACGAGGGGGGGGTTTCGGAAACACCATATATTTT
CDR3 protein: CATSKRGGGFGNTIYF

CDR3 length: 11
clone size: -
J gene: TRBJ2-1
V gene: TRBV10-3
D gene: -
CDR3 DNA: TGTGCCATTGACTCCTATGGTGAGCAGTTCTTC
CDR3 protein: CAIDSYGEQFF

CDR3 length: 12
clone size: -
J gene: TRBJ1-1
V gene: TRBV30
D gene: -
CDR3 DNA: TGTGCCTGGACCATTTCATACACTGAAGCTTTCTTT
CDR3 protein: CAWTISYTEAFF

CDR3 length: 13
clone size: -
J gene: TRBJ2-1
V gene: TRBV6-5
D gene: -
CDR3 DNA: TGTGCCAGCAGTTCCGACAGGTTGAATGAGCAGTTCTTC
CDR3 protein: CASSSDRLNEQFF

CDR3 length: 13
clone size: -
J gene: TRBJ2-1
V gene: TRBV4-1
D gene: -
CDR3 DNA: TGCGCCAGCAGCCAAGATCAGCACAATGAGCAGTTCTTC
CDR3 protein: CASSQDQHNEQFF

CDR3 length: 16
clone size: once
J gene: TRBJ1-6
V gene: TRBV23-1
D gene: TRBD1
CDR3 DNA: TGCGCCAGCAGTCAATCCGGCAGGGGGCATAATTCACCCCTCCACTTT
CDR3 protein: CASSQSGRGHNSPLHF

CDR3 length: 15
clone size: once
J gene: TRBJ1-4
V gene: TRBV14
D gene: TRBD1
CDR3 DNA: TGTGCCAGCAGCCCATCGACAGGGCAGGATGAAAAACTGTTTTTT
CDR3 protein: CASSPSTGQDEKLFF

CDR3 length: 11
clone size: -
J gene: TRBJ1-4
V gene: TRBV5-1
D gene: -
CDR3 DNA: TGCGCCAGCAGCCCCCATGAAAAACTGTTTTTT
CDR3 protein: CASSPHEKLFF

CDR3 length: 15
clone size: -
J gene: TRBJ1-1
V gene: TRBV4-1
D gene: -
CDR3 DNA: TGCGCCAGCAGCCAAGATCGAGGGTTTAACACTGAAGCTTTCTTT
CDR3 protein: CASSQDRGFNTEAFF

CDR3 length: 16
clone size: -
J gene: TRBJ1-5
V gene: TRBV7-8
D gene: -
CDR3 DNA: TGTGCCAGCAGCTTAGGGGCACAGGCGAGCAATCAGCCCCAGCATTTT
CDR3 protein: CASSLGAQASNQPQHF

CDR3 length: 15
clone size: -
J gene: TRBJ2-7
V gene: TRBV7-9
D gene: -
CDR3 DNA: TGTGCCAGCAGCGCGATGACAAGGCCGAGGAACGAGCAGTACTTC
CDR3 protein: CASSAMTRPRNEQYF

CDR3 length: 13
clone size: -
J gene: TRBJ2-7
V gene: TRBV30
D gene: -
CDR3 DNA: TGTGCCTGGAGTCACGAACAGATCTACGAGCAGTACTTC
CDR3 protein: CAWSHEQIYEQYF

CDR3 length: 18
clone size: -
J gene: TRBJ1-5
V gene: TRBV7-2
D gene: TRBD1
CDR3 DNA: TGTGCCAGCAGCCCAGGGGGACCCTTAGACCCCTCTGATATCACCCAGCATTTT
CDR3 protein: CASSPGGPLDPSDITQHF

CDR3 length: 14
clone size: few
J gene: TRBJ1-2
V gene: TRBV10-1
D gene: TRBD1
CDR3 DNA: TGCGCCAGCTCTAACTCGACAGGGAAGAGTGGCTACACCTTC
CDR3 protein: CASSNSTGKSGYTF

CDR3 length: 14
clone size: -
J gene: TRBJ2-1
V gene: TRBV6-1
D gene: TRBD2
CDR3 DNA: TGTGCCAGCAGTGAGCTAGCGGGGGGCAATGAGCAGTTCTTC
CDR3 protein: CASSELAGGNEQFF

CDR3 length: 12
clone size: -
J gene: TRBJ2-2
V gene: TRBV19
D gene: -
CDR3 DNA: TGTGCCAGTATGGGGGAGGCCGGGGAGCTGTTTTTT
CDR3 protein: CASMGEAGELFF

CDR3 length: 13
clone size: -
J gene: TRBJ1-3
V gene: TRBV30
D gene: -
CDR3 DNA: TGTGCCTGGACCCTAAACCGTGGAAACACCATATATTTT
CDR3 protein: CAWTLNRGNTIYF

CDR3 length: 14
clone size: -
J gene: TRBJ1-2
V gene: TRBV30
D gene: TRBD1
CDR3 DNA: TGTGCCTGGAACCCGGGACAGGGGGCAGAAGGCTACACCTTC
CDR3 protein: CAWNPGQGAEGYTF